Listed below are T cell receptor beta chains from one sample, sequenced in a study of OX40 agonist ivuxolimab in advanced cancers. Here immunoSEQ multiplex PCR was the method, and the copy in TCRdb shows in-frame clones only, minus some. The sample lists more than 50,000 clones; roughly 93% were seen once. Material: CD4+ or CD8+ T cells sorted from blood, obtained in a trial of the OX40 agonist ivuxolimab. These TCRs come from an adult with an advanced solid tumor such as melanoma, head and neck, liver or kidney cancer. Each CDR3 is given without its conserved first and last residue. The D gene is left open where the match is weak.

v_call | cdr3_length | d_call | cdr3_aa
TRBV5-1 | 11 | - | ASSLEGVGGYT
TRBV2 | 13 | TRBD1 | ASKWYGTGDNEQF
TRBV7-2 | 13 | TRBD2 | ASSLTGSGTYEQY
TRBV28 | 14 | - | ASSSTRQSLNEKLF
TRBV29-1 | 11 | - | SAPGGGWETQY
TRBV5-6 | 10 | - | ASGPTLGAAT
TRBV5-4 | 13 | TRBD2 | ASSWRESSTDTQY
TRBV5-5 | 14 | TRBD1 | ASSQDRQGAYNEQF
TRBV25-1 | 13 | TRBD1 | ASSEYGQGAYEQY
TRBV27 | 10 | TRBD1 | ASRTGFYGYT
TRBV4-3 | 13 | TRBD1 | ASSQDRGQGTEAF
TRBV14 | 11 | TRBD1 | ASSPTGGYGYT
TRBV6-5 | 11 | - | ASSYGLTYGYT
TRBV15 | 11 | TRBD2 | ATSRDLAGGPL
TRBV7-3 | 13 | - | ASSLGPIHSYEQY
TRBV7-9 | 14 | - | ASSLGEGGSAYEQY
TRBV6-4 | 10 | - | ASSAGNTEAF
TRBV15 | 13 | - | ATSRGEADTDTQY
TRBV30 | 10 | - | AWSPGSDEQY
TRBV9 | 9 | TRBD1 | ASSSGGSQY
TRBV4-1 | 14 | - | ASSPKRGLWTDTQY
TRBV6-5 | 11 | - | ASSYSIAEKLF
TRBV7-9 | 15 | TRBD2 | ASSSLSSLAGGNTQY
TRBV27 | 12 | - | ASSFLGHGSEAF
TRBV6-1 | 12 | - | ASSDFENTDTIY
TRBV19 | 12 | - | ASSIAGRAYEQY
TRBV9 | 14 | TRBD2 | ASSPRRLADSYEQY
TRBV15 | 9 | - | ATSDWNEQY
TRBV5-6 | 14 | - | ASSLRALRGNTEAF
TRBV5-6 | 13 | - | ASSLEVVTTGELF
TRBV2 | 9 | - | ARQGGTEAF
TRBV28 | 14 | - | ASSFPPGQRDTEAF
TRBV13 | 11 | - | ASSPGGGTEAF
TRBV14 | 12 | - | ASSKTDRIYEQY
TRBV7-8 | 13 | - | ASSARRSQNSPLH
TRBV11-2 | 14 | - | ASSTYGIMSTDTQY
TRBV13 | 15 | - | ASSLTSRTVGSKPLH
TRBV5-4 | 13 | - | ASSYLGQWNYGYT
TRBV4-2 | 13 | TRBD1 | ASSPGTGANEKLF
TRBV27 | 13 | TRBD2 | ASQVASGLPNTQY
TRBV5-6 | 13 | - | ASSLDRGLRQPQH
TRBV7-9 | 13 | TRBD1 | ASSLGTGDIETQY
TRBV9 | 12 | - | ASSVGYPGYEQY
TRBV7-6 | 12 | - | ASSTSGPKGPQH
TRBV10-2 | 11 | - | ASSTDTYYGYT
TRBV12-5 | 13 | TRBD1 | ASGWGQQGGDTIY
TRBV4-3 | 13 | TRBD1 | ASSPGQAPGNTIY